These T cell receptor beta chains were read from a single sample in a study of beta chain features in type 1 diabetes. The assay was immunoSEQ multiplex PCR, and TCRdb's table has in-frame clones only and misses some. The sample yields around 150,000 clones, approximately 8.8% seen once. The sample taken for sequencing was central memory CD4+ T cells from blood. Receptors originate from a woman in her 30s with type 1 diabetes. Both conserved end residues are part of each CDR3. Fields, in order: J gene, V gene, clone size, D gene, CDR3 DNA, CDR3 protein. A D gene is named only where the DNA matches it firmly. Some rows have no size entry. The others give once, few or many, or a class for an expanded clone.

TRBJ1-5	TRBV2	few	.	TGTGCCAGCGGCGGAGGGAGTAGCAATCAGCCCCAGCATTTT	CASGGGSSNQPQHF
TRBJ2-2	TRBV6-1	few	.	TGTGCCAGCAGTTCAGGGGCGGTGGTCACCGGGGAGCTGTTTTTT	CASSSGAVVTGELFF
TRBJ2-3	TRBV7-9	.	.	TGTGCCAGCAGCTTAGACTCCTACCCAGATACGCAGTATTTT	CASSLDSYPDTQYF
TRBJ2-2	TRBV5-1	.	.	TGCGCCAGCAGCTTATACAGGGAAACCGGGGAGCTGTTTTTT	CASSLYRETGELFF
TRBJ2-3	TRBV7-3	.	TRBD2	TGTGCCAGCAGCCGAGACGCGGGAGATATCGATACGCAGTATTTT	CASSRDAGDIDTQYF
TRBJ1-2	TRBV6-5	.	.	TGTGCCAGCAGTTACGAGGGGGTTCACTATGGCTACACCTTC	CASSYEGVHYGYTF
TRBJ2-3	TRBV28	few	TRBD2	TGTGCCAGCAGTCCTCTACTCGTAGGAGCGGGGGAAGATACGCAGTATTTT	CASSPLLVGAGEDTQYF
TRBJ1-1	TRBV6-5	few	.	TGTGCCAGCAGTAAAGAGATCACTGAAGCTTTCTTT	CASSKEITEAFF
TRBJ1-2	TRBV2	.	.	TGTGCCAGCAGGGACACCCTGGGTACTTATGGCTACACCTTC	CASRDTLGTYGYTF
TRBJ1-5	TRBV5-1	.	.	TGCGCCAGCAGCTTGGACGGCCAACAGGCCGGTCAGCCCCAGCATTTT	CASSLDGQQAGQPQHF
TRBJ2-3	TRBV13	.	.	TGTGCCAGCAGCGTCCTAGACGGAGTAGATACGCAGTATTTT	CASSVLDGVDTQYF
TRBJ1-2	TRBV25-1	few	.	TGTGCCAGCAGTTCCGACAGAAACTATGGCTACACCTTC	CASSSDRNYGYTF
TRBJ2-3	TRBV14	.	.	TGTGCCAGCAGCCAGGCCCGGACTCTCCGTAGCACAGATACGCAGTATTTT	CASSQARTLRSTDTQYF
TRBJ2-5	TRBV7-3	once	TRBD2	TGTGCCAGCAGCTTAAGCGGGACTAGCGGTTGGGAGACCCAGTACTTC	CASSLSGTSGWETQYF
TRBJ2-3	TRBV6-5	few	.	TGTGCCAGCAGTTTGACAGACACTAGCACAGATACGCAGTATTTT	CASSLTDTSTDTQYF
TRBJ1-2	TRBV29-1	.	TRBD1	TGCAGCGTTGCCCGCCTGACAGGGTCGGAAGGCTACACCTTC	CSVARLTGSEGYTF
TRBJ2-7	TRBV4-1	.	.	TGCGCCAGCAGCCGAGACTTGGACAGCTACGAGCAGTACTTC	CASSRDLDSYEQYF
TRBJ2-7	TRBV11-2	few	TRBD1	TGTGCCAGCAGCAGGGACAGCTCCTACGAGCAGTACTTC	CASSRDSSYEQYF
TRBJ2-1	TRBV27	few	.	TGTGCCAGCAGTTTAGTAGAGAAATTCGATGAGCAGTTCTTC	CASSLVEKFDEQFF
TRBJ2-3	TRBV4-2	few	TRBD2	TGTGCCAGCAGCCTGGAGGGTTCTAGCGGGAGGGCAGGGGATACGCAGTATTTT	CASSLEGSSGRAGDTQYF
TRBJ2-7	TRBV28	.	TRBD1	TGTGCCAGCAGTTCCGGACAGGGGTGGTACGAGCAGTACTTC	CASSSGQGWYEQYF
TRBJ2-5	TRBV7-9	few	.	TGTGCCAGCAGCTTAGGACAGCAAGAGACCCAGTACTTC	CASSLGQQETQYF
TRBJ1-2	TRBV23-1	.	.	TGCGCCAGCAGTCAATGGCAGGTCGTTGGCTACACCTTC	CASSQWQVVGYTF
TRBJ1-1	TRBV27	.	.	TGTGCCAGCAGTATTCACCCACAGGGGAACACTGAAGCTTTCTTT	CASSIHPQGNTEAFF
TRBJ1-1	TRBV5-6	.	TRBD1	TGTGCCAGCAGATTTACAGGGGGCGCGTACACTGAAGCTTTCTTT	CASRFTGGAYTEAFF
TRBJ2-7	TRBV21-1	.	.	TGTGCCAGCAGCAGTTCTAGCGGGAGGTCGGGATCCTACGAGCAGTACTTC	CASSSSSGRSGSYEQYF
TRBJ2-1	TRBV5-1	few	.	TGCGCCAGCAGCTTGCTAGCGGACAGCTCCTACAATGAGCAGTTCTTC	CASSLLADSSYNEQFF
TRBJ2-1	TRBV29-1	.	.	TGCAGCGTTGTGCCCGTAGGAGCCTATGGTCAGTTCTTC	CSVVPVGAYGQFF
TRBJ2-7	TRBV10-3	.	.	TGTGCCATCAGCTGGACAGAAGGGTCGTCCGAGCAGTACTTC	CAISWTEGSSEQYF
TRBJ2-6	TRBV27	.	TRBD2	TGTGCCAGCAGTTTGTACTTTCTTAGCGGGAGCGGGGCCAACGTCCTGACTTTC	CASSLYFLSGSGANVLTF
TRBJ2-5	TRBV29-1	.	.	TGCAGCGTTGAATCGGCAGGGCGGGAGACCCAGTACTTC	CSVESAGRETQYF
TRBJ1-1	TRBV7-2	.	.	TGTGCCAGCAGCTTGGATGTTCTGGGGGGTTTCTTT	CASSLDVLGGFF